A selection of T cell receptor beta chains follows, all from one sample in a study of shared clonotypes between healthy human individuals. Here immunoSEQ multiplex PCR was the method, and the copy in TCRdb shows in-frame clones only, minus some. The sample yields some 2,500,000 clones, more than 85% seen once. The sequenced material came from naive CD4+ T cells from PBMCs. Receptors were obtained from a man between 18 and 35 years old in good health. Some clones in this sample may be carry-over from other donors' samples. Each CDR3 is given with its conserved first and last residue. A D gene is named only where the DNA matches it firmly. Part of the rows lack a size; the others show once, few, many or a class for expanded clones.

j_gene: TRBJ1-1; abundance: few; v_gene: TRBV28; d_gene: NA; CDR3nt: TGTGCCAGCAGTTTAAGGAGTACTGAAGCTTTCTTT; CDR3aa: CASSLRSTEAFF
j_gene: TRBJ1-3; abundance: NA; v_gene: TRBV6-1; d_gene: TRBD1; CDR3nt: TGTGCCAGCACCCTCGCGACAGGGTTTGGAAACACCATATATTTT; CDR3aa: CASTLATGFGNTIYF
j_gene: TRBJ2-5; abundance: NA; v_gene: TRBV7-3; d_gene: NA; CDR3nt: TGTGCCAGCAGCTTATCGGCCAGTGGGGTGGAGACCCAGTACTTC; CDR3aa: CASSLSASGVETQYF
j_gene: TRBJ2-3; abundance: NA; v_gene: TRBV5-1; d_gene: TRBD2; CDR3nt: TGCGCCAGCAGCTACACCCGGGAGAAGGCACTAGCGGGAGTACGGTATTTT; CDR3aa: CASSYTREKALAGVRYF
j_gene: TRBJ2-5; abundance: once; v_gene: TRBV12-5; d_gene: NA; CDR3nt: TGTGCTAGTGGTTTGGACCGGGACTCCATACAAGAGACCCAGTACTTC; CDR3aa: CASGLDRDSIQETQYF
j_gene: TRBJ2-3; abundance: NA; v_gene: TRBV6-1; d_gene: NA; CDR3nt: TGTGCCAGCGGGCGAGAAGTTGCGCAGTATTTT; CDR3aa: CASGREVAQYF
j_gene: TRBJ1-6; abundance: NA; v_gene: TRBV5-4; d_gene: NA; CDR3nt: TGTGCCAGCAGCACCGGACGGGATCAGAGTTCACCCCTCCACTTT; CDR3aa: CASSTGRDQSSPLHF
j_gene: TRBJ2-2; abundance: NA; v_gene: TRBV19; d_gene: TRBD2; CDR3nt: TGTGCCAGTACCAGCGGGAGGGCCTCCGGGGAGCTGTTTTTT; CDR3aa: CASTSGRASGELFF
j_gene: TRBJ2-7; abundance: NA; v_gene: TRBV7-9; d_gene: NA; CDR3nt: TGTGCCAGCAGCTTAATGGGAGCCCAGGGGGAGCAGTACTTC; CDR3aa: CASSLMGAQGEQYF
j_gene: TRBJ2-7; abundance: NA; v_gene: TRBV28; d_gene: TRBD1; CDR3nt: TGTGCCAGCAGTGTTCAGGGGGTCGAGCAGTACTTC; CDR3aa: CASSVQGVEQYF
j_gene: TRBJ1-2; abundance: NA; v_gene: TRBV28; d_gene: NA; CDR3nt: TGTGCCAGTACCTACAACGGGGCGCCTCAAAACTATGGCTACACCTTC; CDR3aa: CASTYNGAPQNYGYTF
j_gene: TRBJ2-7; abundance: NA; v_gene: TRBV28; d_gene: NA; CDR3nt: TGTGCCAGCAGTTTGTCAAGCTCCTACGAGCAGTACTTC; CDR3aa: CASSLSSSYEQYF
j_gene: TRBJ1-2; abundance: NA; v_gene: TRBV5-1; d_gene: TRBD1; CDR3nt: TGCGCCAGCAGCTTGGGGGGACAGGGACGTGGCTACACCTTC; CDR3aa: CASSLGGQGRGYTF
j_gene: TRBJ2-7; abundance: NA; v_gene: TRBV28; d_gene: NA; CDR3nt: TGTGCCAGCAGTCTTATCTGGGCTGAGCAGTACTTC; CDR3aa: CASSLIWAEQYF
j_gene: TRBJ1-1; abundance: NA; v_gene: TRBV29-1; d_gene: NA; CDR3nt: TGCAGCGTTGGGGCCCCCAGAGGGGACACTGAAGCTTTCTTT; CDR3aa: CSVGAPRGDTEAFF
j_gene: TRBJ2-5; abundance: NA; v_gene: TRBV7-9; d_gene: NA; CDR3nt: TGTGCCAGCAGGGACCAAGAGACCCAGTACTTC; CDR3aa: CASRDQETQYF
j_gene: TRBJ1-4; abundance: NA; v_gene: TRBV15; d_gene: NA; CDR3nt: TGTGCCACCATGGGTTATGAAAAACTGTTTTTT; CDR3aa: CATMGYEKLFF